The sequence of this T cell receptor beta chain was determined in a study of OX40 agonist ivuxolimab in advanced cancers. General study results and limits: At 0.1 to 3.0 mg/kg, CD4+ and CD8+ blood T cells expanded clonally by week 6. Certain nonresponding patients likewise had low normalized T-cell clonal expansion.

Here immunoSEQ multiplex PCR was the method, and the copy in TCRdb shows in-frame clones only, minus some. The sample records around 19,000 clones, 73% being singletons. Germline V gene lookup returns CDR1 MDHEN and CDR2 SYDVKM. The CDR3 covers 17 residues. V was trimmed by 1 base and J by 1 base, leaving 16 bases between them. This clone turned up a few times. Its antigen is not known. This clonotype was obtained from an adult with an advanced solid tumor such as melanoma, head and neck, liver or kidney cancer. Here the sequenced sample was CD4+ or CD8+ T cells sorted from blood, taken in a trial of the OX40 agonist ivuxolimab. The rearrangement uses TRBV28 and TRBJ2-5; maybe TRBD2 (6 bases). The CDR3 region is CASSLFSLSGTQETQYF. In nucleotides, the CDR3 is TGTGCCAGCAGTTTATTCAGCCTTAGCGGCACCCAAGAGACCCAGTACTTC.